Listed below are T cell receptor beta chains from one sample, sequenced in a study of OX40 agonist ivuxolimab in advanced cancers. Only in-frame clones appear in the TCRdb table, and some are missing; sequencing was by immunoSEQ multiplex PCR. The table has about 100,000 clones, approximately 90% seen once; the top ten hold roughly 0.77%. This sample comprised CD4+ or CD8+ T cells sorted from blood, obtained in a trial of the OX40 agonist ivuxolimab. The source is an adult with an advanced solid tumor such as melanoma, head and neck, liver or kidney cancer. The CDR3 runs from the conserved cysteine through the conserved F or W. Fields, in order: clone size, D gene, V gene, J gene, CDR3 protein, CDR3 DNA. The D gene is left open where the match is weak. Clone size is given for some rows only: seen once, a few or many times, or a class if the clone is expanded.

>-|TRBD1|TRBV30|TRBJ1-1
CAWSGAGGVRKTEAFF
TGTGCCTGGAGTGGGGCAGGGGGCGTGCGGAAGACTGAAGCTTTCTTT
>-|TRBD1|TRBV5-1|TRBJ2-2
CASSSGQGPGELFF
TGCGCCAGCAGCTCTGGACAGGGACCCGGGGAGCTGTTTTTT
>-|-|TRBV4-3|TRBJ2-2
CASRGSGTGELFF
TGCGCCAGCAGAGGGAGTGGCACCGGGGAGCTGTTTTTT
>-|-|TRBV7-9|TRBJ2-7
CASSPRIRDGYEQYF
TGTGCCAGCAGCCCGAGGATCCGGGACGGGTACGAGCAGTACTTC
>-|-|TRBV11-2|TRBJ2-1
CASSESHYNEQFF
TGTGCCAGCAGCGAGAGCCACTACAATGAGCAGTTCTTC
>-|TRBD2|TRBV9|TRBJ2-1
CASSEGGGYYNEQFF
TGTGCCAGCAGCGAGGGCGGGGGGTACTACAATGAGCAGTTCTTC
>-|-|TRBV6-5|TRBJ2-1
CASSYSNLRHNEQFF
TGTGCCAGCAGTTACTCGAACCTCCGTCACAATGAGCAGTTCTTC
>-|TRBD1|TRBV5-4|TRBJ2-3
CASSLGGQGTDTQYF
TGTGCCAGCAGCTTGGGGGGACAGGGCACAGATACGCAGTATTTT
>-|-|TRBV7-9|TRBJ2-2
CASSLTPTNTGELFF
TGTGCCAGCAGCCTAACACCGACTAACACCGGGGAGCTGTTTTTT
>-|-|TRBV10-2|TRBJ1-6
CASVGAAYNSPLHF
TGCGCCAGCGTTGGGGCAGCCTATAATTCACCCCTCCACTTT
>-|TRBD1|TRBV6-6|TRBJ1-6
CASKGQVNSPLHF
TGTGCCAGCAAAGGACAGGTGAATTCACCCCTCCACTTT
>-|-|TRBV4-2|TRBJ2-7
CASSQVGQNPTYEQYF
TGTGCCAGCAGCCAAGTGGGTCAGAATCCAACCTACGAGCAGTACTTC
>once|TRBD2|TRBV5-1|TRBJ2-2
CASWEGTNTGELFF
TGCGCCAGCTGGGAGGGAACGAACACCGGGGAGCTGTTTTTT
>-|-|TRBV28|TRBJ2-6
CASSTQGAGANVLTF
TGTGCCAGCAGTACACAGGGAGCTGGGGCCAACGTCCTGACTTTC
>few|-|TRBV5-1|TRBJ2-7
CASSREPGTWGHEQYF
TGCGCCAGCAGCAGAGAACCCGGGACTTGGGGCCACGAGCAGTACTTC
>-|-|TRBV28|TRBJ1-1
CASSLERPFGAFF
TGTGCCAGCAGTTTGGAGAGACCCTTCGGGGCTTTCTTT
>-|TRBD1|TRBV19|TRBJ2-2
CASNRLRAAGQGANTGELFF
TGTGCCAGTAATCGGCTTAGGGCTGCAGGGCAGGGGGCGAACACCGGGGAGCTGTTTTTT
>-|-|TRBV28|TRBJ2-5
CASTGTAGETQYF
TGTGCCAGCACCGGGACTGCAGGAGAGACCCAGTACTTC
>-|TRBD1|TRBV4-1|TRBJ2-3
CASSQDPGQGRSYTDTQYF
TGCGCCAGCAGCCAGGACCCGGGACAGGGTCGTTCATACACAGATACGCAGTATTTT
>once|-|TRBV4-1|TRBJ2-4
CASSQDTERTVKNIQYF
TGCGCCAGCAGCCAAGACACTGAAAGGACAGTAAAAAACATTCAGTACTTC
>-|TRBD1|TRBV6-6|TRBJ1-4
CATSTGEKEKLFF
TGTGCCACCTCTACAGGGGAGAAAGAAAAACTGTTTTTT
>-|TRBD1|TRBV27|TRBJ1-6
CASSLTRDRGNSPLHF
TGTGCCAGCAGTTTAACCCGGGACAGAGGGAATTCACCCCTCCACTTT